The rows below give T cell receptor beta chains drawn from one sample of a study of vaccination and CD4 T cells after COVID-19. TCRdb reprocessed the PCR reads with MiXCR, giving one entry per CDR3 protein. The sample carries roughly 16,000 distinct CDR3 sequences, 48% recorded once. Which antigens these TCRs recognize remains unknown. The specimen was CD4+ T cells from blood, cultured in vitro. The source of these receptors is a human donor who had recovered from COVID-19. CDR3s include the opening cysteine and the closing phenylalanine or tryptophan. A D gene is named only where the DNA matches it firmly. Clone size is stated in some rows and not others, as once, few, many or a class when expanded.

J gene	V gene	clone size	D gene	CDR3 DNA	CDR3 protein
TRBJ2-5	TRBV24-1	few	TRBD1	TGTGCCACCAGTGATTCAGGGGGCCGGAGGTCCCAGTACTTC	CATSDSGGRRSQYF
TRBJ1-6	TRBV28	NA	TRBD1	TGTGCCAGCAGTCCGGGACAGGTGGGTTCACCCCTCCACTTT	CASSPGQVGSPLHF
TRBJ1-1	TRBV19	NA	NA	TGTGCCAGTAGTACCTACAGGTACACTGAAGCTTTCTTT	CASSTYRYTEAFF
TRBJ2-1	TRBV21-1	NA	NA	TGTGCCAGCAGCAAAGGAGGGACAGGGATCAGCGATGAGCAGTTCTTC	CASSKGGTGISDEQFF
TRBJ2-7	TRBV7-9	few	NA	TGTGCCAGCAGCTTAGTGGTGGGGGAGACAGGCCCGCGACACGAGCAGTACTTC	CASSLVVGETGPRHEQYF
TRBJ1-1	TRBV6-1	NA	NA	TGTGCCAGCACTGAACTGCGGAGGGCTTTCTTT	CASTELRRAFF
TRBJ2-3	TRBV28	few	NA	TGTGCCAGCAGTCCCTACACAGATACGCAGTATTTT	CASSPYTDTQYF
TRBJ2-2	TRBV20-1	NA	NA	TGCAGTGCCAACCCCGGGACTAACACCGGGGAGCTGTTTTTT	CSANPGTNTGELFF
TRBJ2-5	TRBV7-9	NA	NA	TGTGCCAGCAGGCCAGCTGCCGGTCAGACCCAGTACTTC	CASRPAAGQTQYF
TRBJ2-1	TRBV24-1	few	NA	TGTGCCACCAGTGATAGCTCCTCTTTCTACAATGAGCAGTTCTTC	CATSDSSSFYNEQFF
TRBJ1-2	TRBV6-1	NA	NA	TGTGCCAGCAGTGAAGGGGATATGCGCAACTATGGCTACACCTTC	CASSEGDMRNYGYTF
TRBJ2-1	TRBV5-1	NA	TRBD1	TGCGCCAGCAGCCGAGCGCCGGGACAGGTTTTGAATGAGCAGTTCTTC	CASSRAPGQVLNEQFF
TRBJ2-1	TRBV7-9	once	NA	TGTGCCAGCAGCTTGGGGGTAGGGCCCACCAATGAGCAGTTCTTC	CASSLGVGPTNEQFF
TRBJ1-1	TRBV6-1	few	NA	TGTGCCAGCAGTGCCCCGGGGGCCACTGAAGCTTTCTTT	CASSAPGATEAFF
TRBJ1-5	TRBV6-1	NA	NA	TGTGCCAGCAGTACATACCGGGACAATCAGCCCCAGCATTTT	CASSTYRDNQPQHF
TRBJ2-7	TRBV12-3/TRBV12-4	few	TRBD1	TGTGCCAGCAGTTTTGGATCCGACAGGGGGGCCTACGAGCAGTACTTC	CASSFGSDRGAYEQYF
TRBJ1-5	TRBV2	NA	NA	TGTGCCAGCAGGGACCAAGATCAGCCCCAGCATTTT	CASRDQDQPQHF
TRBJ2-7	TRBV11-2	few	TRBD2	TGTGCCAGCAGCTCCCTAGCGGGAAAGACCTACGAGCAGTACTTC	CASSSLAGKTYEQYF
TRBJ2-1	TRBV27	NA	TRBD2	TGTGCCAGCAGTTCCGGGACTAGCGGGGGGGGGGAGCAGTTCTTC	CASSSGTSGGGEQFF
TRBJ1-1	TRBV6-5	NA	NA	TGTGCCAGCAGTTACTCCCGCAGGGCCACTGAAGCTTTCTTT	CASSYSRRATEAFF
TRBJ2-3	TRBV19	few	TRBD2	TGTGCCACGACCGTAGCGCTTCTCACTAGCGGGGGCACAGATACGCAGTATTTT	CATTVALLTSGGTDTQYF
TRBJ2-1	TRBV5-1	NA	NA	TGCGCCAGCAGCTCAGGGGTGCTAGCGGCCAATGAGCAGTTCTTC	CASSSGVLAANEQFF
TRBJ2-5	TRBV7-2	once	TRBD2	TGTGCCAGCAGCTTACGGAGCGGGGCTGAGACCCAGTACTTC	CASSLRSGAETQYF
TRBJ1-5	TRBV7-9	NA	NA	TGTGCCAGCAGCTTAGCGCAAGGGGATCAGCCCCAGCATTTT	CASSLAQGDQPQHF
TRBJ1-3	TRBV28	NA	NA	TGTGCCAGCAGTTTAGGGCAGAACGGGAACACCATATATTTT	CASSLGQNGNTIYF
TRBJ1-2	TRBV6-1	NA	TRBD1	TGTGCCAGCAGTCCCCAGGCGACAGGGAGTAGCTATGGCTACACCTTC	CASSPQATGSSYGYTF
TRBJ1-1	TRBV18	few	NA	TGTGCCAGCTCGGGGGAGAGGGACACTGAAGCTTTCTTT	CASSGERDTEAFF
TRBJ2-2	TRBV24-1	once	NA	TGTGCCACCAGCAGGGGCGAACTAATCACCGGGGAGCTGTTTTTT	CATSRGELITGELFF
TRBJ1-6	TRBV11-3	NA	NA	TGTGCCAGCAGCTTCTTTAACAGCGAAAATTCACCCCTCCACTTT	CASSFFNSENSPLHF
TRBJ2-2	TRBV7-9	few	NA	TGTGCCAGCAGCTTAGACAGGGTTTACCTCGGGGAGCTGTTTTTT	CASSLDRVYLGELFF
TRBJ2-2	TRBV20-1	NA	NA	TGCAGTGCAACCGGGACCACGAACACCGGGGAGCTGTTTTTT	CSATGTTNTGELFF
TRBJ2-5	TRBV10-1	few	NA	TGCGCCGGTTTTTACACCACGCAGGGCCTGAGGACCCAGTACTTC	CAGFYTTQGLRTQYF
TRBJ2-5	TRBV6-2/TRBV6-3	NA	NA	TGTGCCAGCAGTTACTCTGGAGTCCAAGAGACCCAGTACTTC	CASSYSGVQETQYF
TRBJ2-3	TRBV4-2	once	TRBD2	TGTGCCAGCAGCCAAGATCGGGGACTAGTAAGGTCTACGCAGTATTTT	CASSQDRGLVRSTQYF
TRBJ2-3	TRBV7-2	few	NA	TGTGCCAGCAGCTTATGGGCAGATACGCAGTATTTT	CASSLWADTQYF
TRBJ1-2	TRBV11-2	NA	NA	TGTGCCAGCAGCGAAGAAACGCACGACTACACCTTC	CASSEETHDYTF
TRBJ2-7	TRBV20-1	few	NA	TGCAGTGCTAGCGGGCCTCTTACCCCCTACGAGCAGTACTTC	CSASGPLTPYEQYF
TRBJ2-3	TRBV11-2	NA	TRBD1	TGTGCCAGCAGCTTTCACCCAGGGACAGGAGGCACAGATACGCAGTATTTT	CASSFHPGTGGTDTQYF